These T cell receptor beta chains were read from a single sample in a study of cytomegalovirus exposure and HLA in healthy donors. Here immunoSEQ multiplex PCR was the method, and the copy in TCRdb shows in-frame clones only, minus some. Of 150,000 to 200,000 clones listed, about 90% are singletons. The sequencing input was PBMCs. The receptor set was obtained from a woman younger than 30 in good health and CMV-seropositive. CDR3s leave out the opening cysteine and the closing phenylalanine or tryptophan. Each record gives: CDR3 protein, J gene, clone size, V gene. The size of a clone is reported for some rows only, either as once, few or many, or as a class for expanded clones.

CDR3aa: ASSPRTGKGEQY; j_gene: TRBJ2-7; abundance: .; v_gene: TRBV19
CDR3aa: ASSSTGPNTEAF; j_gene: TRBJ1-1; abundance: .; v_gene: TRBV7-9
CDR3aa: ASSLQGNEQF; j_gene: TRBJ2-1; abundance: .; v_gene: TRBV6-5
CDR3aa: ASSFGRGDGHEQY; j_gene: TRBJ2-7; abundance: once; v_gene: TRBV5-4
CDR3aa: ATSRDSPGGGRADTQY; j_gene: TRBJ2-3; abundance: .; v_gene: TRBV15
CDR3aa: ASSRLGTSGRDYEQF; j_gene: TRBJ2-1; abundance: .; v_gene: TRBV18
CDR3aa: ASSPTGGVETQY; j_gene: TRBJ2-5; abundance: .; v_gene: TRBV5-6
CDR3aa: ASSQDWGGSAYEQY; j_gene: TRBJ2-7; abundance: .; v_gene: TRBV4-3
CDR3aa: ASSERGMHGNTIY; j_gene: TRBJ1-3; abundance: .; v_gene: TRBV2
CDR3aa: ASRARVSLYEQY; j_gene: TRBJ2-7; abundance: few; v_gene: TRBV6-1
CDR3aa: ASSQGGLDYGYT; j_gene: TRBJ1-2; abundance: few; v_gene: TRBV4-1
CDR3aa: ASSSRGTDTQY; j_gene: TRBJ2-3; abundance: .; v_gene: TRBV7-9
CDR3aa: ASSHGGMNTEAF; j_gene: TRBJ1-1; abundance: .; v_gene: TRBV5-8
CDR3aa: ASSSSSGGPPGSTDTQY; j_gene: TRBJ2-3; abundance: .; v_gene: TRBV27
CDR3aa: ASKTGLWNYGYT; j_gene: TRBJ1-2; abundance: .; v_gene: TRBV6-1
CDR3aa: ASSVGRRDETQY; j_gene: TRBJ2-5; abundance: .; v_gene: TRBV9
CDR3aa: ASSPSGTLRGGTQY; j_gene: TRBJ2-5; abundance: once; v_gene: TRBV5-1
CDR3aa: ASSSRRGGQPQH; j_gene: TRBJ1-5; abundance: .; v_gene: TRBV27
CDR3aa: ASSGGVGETQY; j_gene: TRBJ2-5; abundance: .; v_gene: TRBV19
CDR3aa: AISEGDRVNTEAF; j_gene: TRBJ1-1; abundance: few; v_gene: TRBV10-3
CDR3aa: ASSPRGAGYADTQY; j_gene: TRBJ2-3; abundance: .; v_gene: TRBV9
CDR3aa: ASSEQGSTDTQY; j_gene: TRBJ2-3; abundance: .; v_gene: TRBV6-1